The 5 T cell receptor beta chains in this list originate from one sample, sequenced in a study of T cells in tumors after PD-1 blockade (dated by TCRdb to about 2019). Library preparation used the immunoSEQ multiplex PCR assay. TCRdb re-hosts the immuneACCESS table, in-frame sequences only. Its copies lack some clones; in the studies checked, an unresolved V gene accounts for under half of them, and the cause for the rest is not known. Present in this sample are under 40,000 clones, approximately 70% of which were seen just once. The ten most abundant clones make up 40% of the sample. This specimen's time point label, interpreted: after anti-PD-1 therapy. The sequencing used PBMCs, collected after anti-PD-1 treatment. The receptors stem from a human donor with basal cell carcinoma.

The chain couples TRBV2 to TRBJ2-7, with no clear D. The V gene lost 4 bases and the J gene lost 6 bases, with 13 bases spanning the gap. Germline V gives CDR1 SNHLY, CDR2 FYNNEI. The CDR3 length is 13 residues. The CDR3 region is CASSVSRSGEQYF. The CDR3 bases are TGTGCCAGCAGTGTGTCTAGGTCCGGCGAGCAGTACTTC.

The chain links TRBV27 to TRBJ2-7, with a possible D match to TRBD1 (6 bases). The CDR3 totals 13 residues. Trimming removed 2 bases at V and 2 bases at J, with 7 bases between. Germline V gene sequence: CDR1 MNHEY, CDR2 SMNVEV (reference sequence). The DNA for the CDR3 is TGTGCCAGCAGTTTAGCAGGGGCCTACGAGCAGTACTTC. Translation gives CASSLAGAYEQYF.

This rearrangement joins TRBV28 to TRBJ2-5; D is possibly TRBD2 (6 bases). Germline V gives CDR1 MDHEN, CDR2 SYDVKM. The CDR3 extends over 16 amino acids. V lost 8 bases and J 4 bases, leaving 23 bases between the germline ends. CDR3 nucleotides: TGTGCCAGCGCTTCCCCCGGGACGGAGGAGGGAGAGACCCAGTACTTC. Amino acids: CASASPGTEEGETQYF.

V and J are TRBV9 and TRBJ2-3; TRBD2 might be the D (5 bases). This CDR3 is 13 amino acids long. CDR1 is SGDLS and CDR2 is YYNGEE in the germline V gene. V was clipped by 0 bases and J by 6 bases, with 8 bases between them. CDR3 in amino acids: CASSVARGDTQYF. The CDR3 DNA sequence: TGTGCCAGCAGCGTAGCTCGAGGGGATACGCAGTATTTT.

The genes are TRBV4-3 and TRBJ2-3; TRBD2 aligns across 9 bases. V lost 6 bases and J lost 5; bases outside the gene matches: 12. CDR3 length: 16 residues. Germline V gene data show CDR1 as LGHNA and CDR2 as YSLEER. CDR3 in amino acids: CASSMGSGGRKDTQYF. The CDR3 bases are TGCGCCAGCAGTATGGGGAGCGGGGGGCGGAAAGATACGCAGTATTTT.